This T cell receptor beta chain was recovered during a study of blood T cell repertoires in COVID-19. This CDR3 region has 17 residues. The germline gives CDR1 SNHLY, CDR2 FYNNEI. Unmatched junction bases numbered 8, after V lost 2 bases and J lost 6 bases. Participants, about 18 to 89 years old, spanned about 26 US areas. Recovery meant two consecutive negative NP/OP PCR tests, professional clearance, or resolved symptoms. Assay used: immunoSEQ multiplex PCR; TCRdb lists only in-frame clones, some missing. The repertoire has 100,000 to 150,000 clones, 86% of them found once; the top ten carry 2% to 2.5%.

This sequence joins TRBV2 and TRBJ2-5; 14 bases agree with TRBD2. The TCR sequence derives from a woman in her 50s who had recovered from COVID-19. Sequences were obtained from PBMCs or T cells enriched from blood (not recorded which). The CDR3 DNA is TGTGCCAGCAGTGAAAGACTAGCGGGGGGGCACCTGAAGACCCAGTACTTC. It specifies CASSERLAGGHLKTQYF.